This T cell receptor beta chain originates from a study of T cells after yellow fever vaccination. Germline V gene sequence: CDR1 ENHRY, CDR2 SYGVKD. V shed 2 bases and J 4 bases; nucleotides not matched to a gene: 6. The CDR3 spans 16 residues. The authors made TCR cDNA by 5'RACE template switching, adding a universal primer site and UMIs. In TCRdb, the 5' RACE reads were re-called with MiXCR into one record per CDR3 protein. The table has a few hundred thousand distinct CDR3 sequences, around 4% seen once. This clonotype was found many times. This material consisted of PBMCs, taken on the day of the yellow fever booster vaccination. The chain couples TRBV10-3 to TRBJ2-1; TRBD2 matches at 9 bases. This receptor was taken from a young man who received the YFV17D yellow fever vaccine. The CDR3 DNA is TGTGCCATCAGTGAGAAGGAGCGGGGGGATTACAATGAGCAGTTCTTC. As protein: CAISEKERGDYNEQFF.